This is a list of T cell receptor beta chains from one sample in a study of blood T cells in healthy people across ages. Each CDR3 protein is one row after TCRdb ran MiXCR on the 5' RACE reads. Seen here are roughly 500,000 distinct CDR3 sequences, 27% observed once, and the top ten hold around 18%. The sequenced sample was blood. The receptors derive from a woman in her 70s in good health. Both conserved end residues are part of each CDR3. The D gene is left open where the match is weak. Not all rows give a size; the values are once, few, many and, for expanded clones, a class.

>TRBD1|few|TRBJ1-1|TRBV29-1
CSVGFPTGHTEAFF
TGCAGCGTTGGATTTCCGACAGGGCATACTGAAGCTTTCTTT
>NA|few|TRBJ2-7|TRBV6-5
CASRGTGTAVHEQYF
TGTGCCAGCAGGGGGACCGGGACTGCGGTCCACGAGCAGTACTTC
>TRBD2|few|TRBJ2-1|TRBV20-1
CSAALRRGGGGSSYNEQSF
TGCAGTGCTGCCCTCAGGCGGGGGGGCGGTGGTAGCTCCTACAATGAGCAGTCCTTC
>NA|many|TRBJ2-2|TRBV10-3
CAIRDPSGTGELFF
TGTGCCATCAGGGACCCCTCGGGCACCGGGGAGCTGTTTTTT
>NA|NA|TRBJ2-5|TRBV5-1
CASSLNTGLWETQYF
TGCGCCAGCAGCTTGAATACGGGCCTCTGGGAGACCCAGTACTTC
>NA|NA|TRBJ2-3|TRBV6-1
CASTEQGSWPDTQYF
TGTGCCAGCACCGAGCAGGGCAGCTGGCCAGATACGCAGTATTTT
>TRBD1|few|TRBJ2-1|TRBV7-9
CASSLALRTQGSYNEQFF
TGTGCCAGCAGCTTAGCGCTCCGGACACAGGGGTCCTACAATGAGCAGTTCTTC
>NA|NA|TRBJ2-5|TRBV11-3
CASSSAASTHGETQYF
TGTGCCAGCAGCTCGGCCGCTTCCACCCATGGGGAGACCCAGTACTTC
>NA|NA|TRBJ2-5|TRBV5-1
CASSYGSTETQYF
TGCGCCAGCAGCTACGGATCAACCGAGACCCAGTACTTC
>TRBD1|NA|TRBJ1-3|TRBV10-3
CAISPGQGIGNTIYF
TGTGCCATCAGTCCGGGACAGGGGATCGGAAACACCATATATTTT
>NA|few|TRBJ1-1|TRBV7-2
CASSLVGVATEAFF
TGTGCCAGCAGCTTAGTGGGGGTTGCCACTGAAGCTTTCTTT
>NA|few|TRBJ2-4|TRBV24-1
CATSEGQLAKNIQYF
TGTGCCACCAGTGAAGGACAGTTAGCCAAAAACATTCAGTACTTC
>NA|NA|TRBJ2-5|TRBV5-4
CASSLGGSLTQETQYF
TGTGCCAGCAGCTTGGGGGGCAGCCTTACCCAGGAGACCCAGTACTTC
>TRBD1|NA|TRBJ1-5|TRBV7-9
CASSPIGGGQGGGNQPQHF
TGTGCCAGCAGCCCTATTGGAGGGGGACAGGGAGGAGGCAATCAGCCCCAGCATTTT
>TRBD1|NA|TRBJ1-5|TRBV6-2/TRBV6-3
CASSRQGVLRVRQPQHF
TGTGCCAGCTCCCGACAGGGGGTCCTGCGAGTACGTCAGCCCCAGCATTTT
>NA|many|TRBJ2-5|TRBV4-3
CASSQDTRETQYF
TGCGCCAGCAGCCAAGATACCAGAGAGACCCAGTACTTC
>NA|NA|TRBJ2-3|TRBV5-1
CASSLADPSTDTQYF
TGCGCCAGCAGCTTGGCGGACCCATCCACAGATACGCAGTATTTT
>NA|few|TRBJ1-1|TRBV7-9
CASSLVQGRTTEAFF
TGTGCCAGCAGCTTAGTGCAGGGGAGAACCACTGAAGCTTTCTTT
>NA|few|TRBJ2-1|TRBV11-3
CASSLVSVAASYNEQFF
TGTGCCAGCAGCTTAGTATCGGTAGCGGCTTCCTACAATGAGCAGTTCTTC
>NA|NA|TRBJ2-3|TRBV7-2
CASARRDSTQYF
TGTGCCAGCGCCCGACGGGACTCTACACAGTATTTT
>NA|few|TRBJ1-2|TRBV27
CASSLGRANYGYTF
TGTGCCAGCAGTTTAGGCAGGGCTAACTATGGCTACACCTTC
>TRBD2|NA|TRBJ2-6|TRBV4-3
CASSQERLAGGAGANVLTF
TGCGCCAGCAGCCAAGAAAGACTAGCGGGGGGCGCTGGGGCCAACGTCCTGACTTTC
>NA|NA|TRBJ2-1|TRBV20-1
CSVTLGASRGNNEQFF
TGCAGTGTCACTCTGGGGGCTAGCAGGGGAAACAATGAGCAGTTCTTC
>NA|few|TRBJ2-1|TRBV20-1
CSARMLYNEQFF
TGCAGTGCTAGAATGCTTTACAATGAGCAGTTCTTC
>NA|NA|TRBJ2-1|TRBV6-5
CASSNTGPESDEQFF
TGTGCCAGCAGCAACACGGGACCTGAGAGCGATGAGCAGTTCTTC
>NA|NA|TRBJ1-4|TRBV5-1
CASSPGPNNEKLFF
TGCGCCAGCAGCCCGGGTCCCAACAATGAAAAACTGTTTTTT
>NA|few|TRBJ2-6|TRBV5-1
CASSLDLTVSGANVLTF
TGCGCCAGCAGCTTGGATCTGACGGTCTCTGGGGCCAACGTCCTGACTTTC
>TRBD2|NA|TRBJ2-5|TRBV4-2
CAGSQLGLAGQETQYF
TGTGCCGGCAGCCAACTGGGACTAGCGGGTCAAGAGACCCAGTACTTC
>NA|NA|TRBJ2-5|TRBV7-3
CASSLGHSGETQYF
TGTGCCAGCAGCTTAGGACACAGCGGGGAGACCCAGTACTTC
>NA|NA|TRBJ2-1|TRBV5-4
CASSLWQGSYNEQFF
TGTGCCAGCAGCTTGTGGCAGGGGTCCTACAATGAGCAGTTCTTC
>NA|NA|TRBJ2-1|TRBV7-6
CVSSHSGGPRSYNEQFF
TGTGTCAGCAGCCACTCCGGGGGGCCCCGATCCTACAATGAGCAGTTCTTC
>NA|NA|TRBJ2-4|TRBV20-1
CSAPFGDIQYF
TGCAGTGCCCCATTTGGTGACATTCAGTACTTC
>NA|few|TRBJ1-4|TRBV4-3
CASSQGDAAEKLFF
TGCGCCAGCAGCCAAGGGGACGCGGCGGAAAAACTGTTTTTT
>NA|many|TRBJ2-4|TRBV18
CASSPRLGTKNIQYF
TGTGCCAGCTCACCACGGTTGGGGACCAAAAACATTCAGTACTTC
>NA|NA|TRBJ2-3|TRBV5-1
CASSLGEPDTQYF
TGCGCCAGCAGCTTGGGGGAACCAGATACGCAGTATTTT
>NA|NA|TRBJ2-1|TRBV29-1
CSVKGPGYRDEQFF
TGCAGCGTTAAAGGGCCAGGGTACCGCGATGAGCAGTTCTTC
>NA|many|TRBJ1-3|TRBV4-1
CASSREGGGRNTIYF
TGCGCCAGCAGCCGCGAAGGAGGTGGTCGAAACACCATATATTTT
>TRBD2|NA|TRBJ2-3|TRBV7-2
CASSSGTSGGPSTDTQYF
TGTGCCAGCAGCTCCGGGACTAGCGGGGGGCCAAGCACAGATACGCAGTATTTT
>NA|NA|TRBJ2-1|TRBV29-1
CGVATGTTNEQFF
TGCGGCGTCGCCACCGGGACCACCAATGAGCAGTTCTTC
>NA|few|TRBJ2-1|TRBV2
CASSARGDDEQFF
TGTGCCAGCAGTGCGAGGGGGGACGATGAGCAGTTCTTC
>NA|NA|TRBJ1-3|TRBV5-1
CASSLGGFTGNTIYF
TGCGCCAGCAGCTTGGGAGGGTTTACTGGAAACACCATATATTTT
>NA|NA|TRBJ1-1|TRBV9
CASSVGGAPEAFF
TGTGCCAGCAGCGTAGGAGGGGCTCCTGAAGCTTTCTTT